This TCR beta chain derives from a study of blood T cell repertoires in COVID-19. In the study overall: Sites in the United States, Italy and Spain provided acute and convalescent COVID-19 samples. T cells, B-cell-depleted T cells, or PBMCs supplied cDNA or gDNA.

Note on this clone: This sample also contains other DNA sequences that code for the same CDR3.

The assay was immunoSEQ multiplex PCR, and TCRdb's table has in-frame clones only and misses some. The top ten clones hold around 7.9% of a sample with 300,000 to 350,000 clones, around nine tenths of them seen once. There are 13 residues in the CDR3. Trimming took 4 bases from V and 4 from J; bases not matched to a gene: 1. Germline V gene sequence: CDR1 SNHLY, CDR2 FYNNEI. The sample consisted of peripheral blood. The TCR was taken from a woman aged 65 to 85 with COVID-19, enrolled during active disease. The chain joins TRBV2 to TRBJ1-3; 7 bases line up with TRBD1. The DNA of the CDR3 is TGTGCCAGCAGTGGGACAGGAGGAAACACCATATATTTT. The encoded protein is CASSGTGGNTIYF.